Following are 17 T cell receptor beta chains from one sample sequenced in a study of cytomegalovirus exposure and HLA in healthy donors. Vbeta (60) and Jbeta (13) primers were used in the PCR. Using immunoSEQ multiplex PCR, the repertoire was profiled, and TCRdb retains in-frame clones only, with some absent. The repertoire consists of 150,000 or so clones, with 82% occurring once and the leading ten covering roughly 1.5%. The sequenced sample consisted of PBMCs. These receptors came from a male donor in good health and CMV-seronegative.

The rearrangement uses TRBV23-1 and TRBJ2-7, with 9 bases that match TRBD2. TRBV23-1 falls under the ORF class, with uncertain function. J lost 3 bases, V lost 2 bases, and 8 bases had no gene match. The CDR3 spans 16 residues. CDR3 coding DNA: TGCGCCAGCAGTCAACTTCCGGGACTAGCCGGCTACGAGCAGTACTTC. Protein: CASSQLPGLAGYEQYF.

V and J are TRBV15 and TRBJ2-2; 7 nucleotides match TRBD1. The CDR3 sequence is 17 residues long. V shed 0 bases, J shed 3 bases, and the junction held 7 bases outside the gene matches. Germline V CDR1 and CDR2: LNHNV, YYDKDF (reference sequence). The CDR3 sequence: CATSREDRAGDTGELFF. The CDR3 bases are TGTGCCACCAGCAGAGAAGACAGGGCCGGAGACACCGGGGAGCTGTTTTTT.

DNA for the CDR3: TGTGCCAGCAGCTTCGGGATTCTAGCCAAAAACATTCAGTACTTC. Protein product: CASSFGILAKNIQYF. The chain couples TRBV5-6 to TRBJ2-4; weak D call: TRBD2 (5 bases). Germline V gene data show CDR1 as SGHDT and CDR2 as YYEEEE. Trimming left V 2 bases short and J 0 bases short, with 9 bases between. The CDR3 loop spans 15 amino acids. Looking up the rest from reference TRBV5-6 and TRBJ2-4 gives the full variable domain: DAGVTQSPTHLIKTRGQQVTLRCSPKSGHDTVSWYQQALGQGPQFIFQYYEEEERQRGNFPDRFSGHQFPNYSSELNVNALLLGDSALYLCASSFGILAKNIQYFGAGTRLSVL.

This clone appeared a few times. This chain links TRBV6-5 with TRBJ2-1; perhaps TRBD2 as D (6 bases). Germline V gene sequence: CDR1 MNHEY, CDR2 SVGAGI. Trimming removed 7 bases from V and 5 bases from J, with 18 bases in between. The CDR3 is 15 amino acids. For the CDR3, the DNA is TGTGCCAGCATCCCCTCGCGGGGACCCAACAATGAGCAGTTCTTC. This codes for CASIPSRGPNNEQFF.

The V gene is TRBV6-5, the J gene TRBJ1-2; weak D call: TRBD1 (6 bases). There are 16 residues in the CDR3. The germline V and J ends were trimmed by 3 bases and 8 bases, with 22 bases remaining between them. The germline V gene has CDR1 MNHEY and CDR2 SVGAGI. CDR3 region: CASSYLTGKGVRGYTF. In DNA form, the CDR3 reads TGTGCCAGCAGTTATTTGACAGGAAAAGGAGTTCGAGGCTACACCTTC.

The V and J genes are TRBV29-1 and TRBJ2-7; a possible D gene is TRBD1 (5 bases). This CDR3 is 12 amino acids long. Trimming cost V 0 bases and J 3 bases, with 6 bases left between them. CDR1 is SQVTM and CDR2 is ANQGSEA in the germline V gene. The CDR3 DNA is TGCAGCGTTGAAGACAGGGACTACGAGCAGTACTTC. This codes for CSVEDRDYEQYF.

This clone was counted only a few times. This chain joins TRBV19 and TRBJ1-2; 8 bases fit TRBD1. Germline CDR1 is LNHDA and CDR2 is SQIVND (reference sequence). Unmatched junction bases numbered 17, after V lost 7 bases and J lost 4 bases. The CDR3 totals 17 residues. The chain's CDR3 is CASTNMGTGRIFYGYTF. DNA for the CDR3: TGTGCCAGTACCAATATGGGGACAGGCCGAATCTTCTATGGCTACACCTTC.

As regards this clone: A junction boundary mismatches the germline segment, possibly from a read error. V is TRBV7-9 and J is TRBJ2-1; 13 bases agree with TRBD2. The germline V gene encodes CDR1 SEHNR and CDR2 FQNEAQ (reference sequence). The CDR3 covers 15 residues. The CDR3 sequence: CSSSLLAGGPDEQFF. CDR3 bases: TGTTCCAGCAGCTTACTAGCGGGGGGGCCTGATGAGCAGTTCTTC. The whole variable domain, filled in from reference TRBV7-9 and TRBJ2-1, reads DTGVSQNPRHKITKRGQNVTFRCDPISEHNRLYWYRQTLGQGPEFLTYFQNEAQLEKSRLLSDRFSAERPKGSFSTLEIQRTEQGDSAMYLCSSSLLAGGPDEQFFGPGTRLTVL.

This sequence joins TRBV7-9 and TRBJ2-5; D gene uncertain. The CDR3 covers 14 residues. V gave up 2 bases and J gave up 1 base, with 8 bases separating them. CDR1 and CDR2 from the germline V gene are SEHNR and FQNEAQ (reference sequence). CDR3 bases: TGTGCCAGCAGCTTACTGGCAGTCCAAGAGACCCAGTACTTC. Protein product: CASSLLAVQETQYF.

This chain joins TRBV29-1 and TRBJ1-1, with D possibly being TRBD1 (5 bases). V was clipped by 6 bases and J by 13 bases, with 21 bases between them. The CDR3 runs to 12 residues. Looked up from germline, CDR1 is SQVTM and CDR2 is ANQGSEA. This CDR3 reads CSVVGFGRVVFF. The DNA of the CDR3 is TGCAGCGTCGTCGGGTTTGGCAGGGTAGTTTTCTTT.

This chain links TRBV19 with TRBJ1-2; 12 nucleotides agree with TRBD1. With 5 bases clipped from V and 8 bases from J, the junction kept 15 bases outside the gene matches. The germline gives CDR1 LNHDA, CDR2 SQIVND (reference sequence). The CDR3 has 17 amino acids. The CDR3: CASSLLGTGGIGWGYTF. The CDR3 DNA reads TGTGCCAGTAGTCTCCTCGGGACAGGGGGCATCGGATGGGGCTACACCTTC.

Only one count was recorded for this clone. This chain links TRBV2 with TRBJ2-6; perhaps TRBD1 as D (6 bases). Germline V gene sequence: CDR1 SNHLY, CDR2 FYNNEI. V lost 9 bases, J lost 2 bases, and 14 bases lay in between. The CDR3 has 15 amino acids. The CDR3 coding sequence is TGTGCCAGGAGCCGGGCAGGGGCTGGGGCCAACGTCCTGACTTTC. Translated: CARSRAGAGANVLTF.

V and J are TRBV30 and TRBJ2-7, with 11 bases matching TRBD1. V was pared by 8 bases and J by 7 bases, with 7 bases of the junction left unmatched. CDR3 length equals 12 residues. The germline V gene has CDR1 GTSNPN and CDR2 SVGIG (reference sequence). This chain's CDR3 is CAGGTGGGEQYF. In DNA form, the CDR3 reads TGTGCCGGAGGGACAGGGGGGGGTGAGCAGTACTTC.

This clone was found a few times. V gene TRBV9 combines with J gene TRBJ2-3, with TRBD2 as a possible D gene (6 bases). Germline CDR1 and CDR2: SGDLS and YYNGEE. V was cut by 4 bases and J by 3 bases, with 12 bases left in between. The CDR3 loop spans 14 amino acids. The CDR3 protein is CASSPGLDTDTQYF. CDR3 bases: TGTGCCAGCAGCCCGGGACTGGATACAGATACGCAGTATTTT.

The V gene is TRBV4-3, the J gene TRBJ2-1; maybe TRBD1 (5 bases). The germline CDR1 and CDR2 sequences are LGHNA and YSLEER. This CDR3 contains 15 residues. V lost 1 base and J 6 bases, leaving 13 bases between the germline ends. In DNA, the CDR3 is TGCGCCAGCAGCCAAGTTCCAGGGTCCGGCAATGAGCAGTTCTTC. Translating gives CASSQVPGSGNEQFF.

The genes are TRBV30 and TRBJ1-2; D perhaps matches TRBD1 (6 bases). Trimming removed 7 bases from V and 5 bases from J, with 14 bases in between. Germline CDR1 reads GTSNPN; CDR2 reads SVGIG (reference sequence). CDR3 length: 12 amino acids. The DNA of the CDR3 is TGTGCCTACCTAGGGGGGGTGTATGGCTACACCTTC. Translation: CAYLGGVYGYTF.

V and J are TRBV29-1 and TRBJ2-2, with 7 bases aligning to TRBD1. The CDR3 length is 14 residues. V dropped 6 bases and J dropped 0; count of bases not matched to a gene: 4. Germline V gene sequence: CDR1 SQVTM, CDR2 ANQGSEA. Written as DNA, the CDR3 is TGCAGCGTGAAACAGGGGTCGAACACCGGGGAGCTGTTTTTT. Protein: CSVKQGSNTGELFF.